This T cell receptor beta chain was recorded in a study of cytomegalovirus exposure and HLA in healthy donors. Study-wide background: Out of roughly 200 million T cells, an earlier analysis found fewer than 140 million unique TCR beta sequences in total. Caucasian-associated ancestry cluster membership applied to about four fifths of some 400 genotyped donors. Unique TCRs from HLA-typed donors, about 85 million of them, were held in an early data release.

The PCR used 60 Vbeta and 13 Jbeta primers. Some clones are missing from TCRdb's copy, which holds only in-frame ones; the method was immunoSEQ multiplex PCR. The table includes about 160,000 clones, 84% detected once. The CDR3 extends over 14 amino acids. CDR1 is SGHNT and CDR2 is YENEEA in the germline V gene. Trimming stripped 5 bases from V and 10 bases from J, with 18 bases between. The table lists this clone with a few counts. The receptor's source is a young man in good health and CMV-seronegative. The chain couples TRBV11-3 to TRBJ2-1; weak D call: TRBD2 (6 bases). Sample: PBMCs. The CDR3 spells CASSNPGTGVEQFF. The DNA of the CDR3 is TGTGCCAGCAGCAATCCCGGGACGGGGGTAGAGCAGTTCTTC.